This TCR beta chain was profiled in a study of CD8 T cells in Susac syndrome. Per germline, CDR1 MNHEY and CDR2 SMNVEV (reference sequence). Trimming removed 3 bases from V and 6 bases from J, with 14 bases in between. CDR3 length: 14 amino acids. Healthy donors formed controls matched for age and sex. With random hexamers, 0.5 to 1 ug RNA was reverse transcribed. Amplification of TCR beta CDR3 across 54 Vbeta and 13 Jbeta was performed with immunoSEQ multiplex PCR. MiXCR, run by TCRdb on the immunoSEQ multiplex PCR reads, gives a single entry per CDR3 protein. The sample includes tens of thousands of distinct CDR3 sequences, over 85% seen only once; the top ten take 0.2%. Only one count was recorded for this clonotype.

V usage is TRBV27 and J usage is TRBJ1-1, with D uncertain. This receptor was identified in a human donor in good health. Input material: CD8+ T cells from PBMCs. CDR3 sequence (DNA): TGTGCCAGCAGTTTTAGAGGGTTTGACGCTGAAGCTTTCTTT. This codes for CASSFRGFDAEAFF.